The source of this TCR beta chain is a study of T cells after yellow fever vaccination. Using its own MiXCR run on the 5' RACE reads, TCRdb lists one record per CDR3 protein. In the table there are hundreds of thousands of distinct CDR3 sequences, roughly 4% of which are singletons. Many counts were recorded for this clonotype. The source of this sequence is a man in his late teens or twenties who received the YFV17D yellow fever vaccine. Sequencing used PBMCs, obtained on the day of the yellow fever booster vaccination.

This chain's CDR3 is CASGPTGPGIEQFF. DNA for the CDR3: TGTGCCAGCGGTCCGACAGGGCCCGGGATTGAGCAGTTCTTC. The V and J genes are TRBV12-3 or TRBV12-4 and TRBJ2-1; 7 bases line up with TRBD1. J gave up 9 bases and V 8 bases, and 13 bases lay outside the gene matches. The CDR3 spans 14 residues.